The entry that follows covers one TCR beta chain sequence. Its specificity is unknown. The length of the CDR3 is 17 residues. J lost 0 bases, V lost 6 bases, and 9 bases had no gene match. Per germline, CDR1 WSHSY and CDR2 SAAADI. This sample was included in a study of T cell repertoires in cytomegalovirus infection. Study as a whole: HLA-C-restricted CMV epitopes, recently identified, and well-studied HLA-B-restricted ones were used by the study. Carrying CMV and the relevant HLA type showed in public TCR beta signatures.

A single record per CDR3 protein comes from TCRdb applying MiXCR to the reads. The profile shows some 320,000 distinct CDR3 sequences, 25% to 35% of them singletons. Broader study findings: CMV-specific TCR beta clonotypes restricted by HLA-C were the ones dominating the ex vivo response.

The chain carries TRBV10-2 and TRBJ1-4; 8 bases fit TRBD1. This clonotype was sampled from a human donor in good health (CMV status not recorded). Some clones in this sample may be carry-over from other donors' samples. Sequences were derived from cultured PBMCs, sampled from culture after CMV antigen stimulation. CDR3 sequence (DNA): TGCGCCAGCAGCGGACAGGGAGTCTCTGCAACTAATGAAAAACTGTTTTTT. Translation: CASSGQGVSATNEKLFF.